Below, 2 T cell receptor beta chains from the same sample are listed, as sequenced in a study of T cell repertoires in cytomegalovirus infection. Their target antigens are unknown. TCRdb independently ran MiXCR on the reads; one entry per CDR3 protein. The profile shows roughly 90,000 distinct CDR3 sequences, roughly 29% of them singletons. Here the sequenced sample was CD8+ T cells from cultured PBMCs, taken from culture after CMV antigen stimulation. These receptors all stem from a human donor in good health (CMV status not recorded). Some clones in this sample may be carry-over from other donors' samples.

This clonotype was counted at least ten times. The limits of the CDR3 on the DNA are not certain, so only TCRdb's listed CDR3 is given. V and J are TRBV2 and TRBJ2-2; TRBD1 is the table's D call and was not checked against the DNA. 15 amino acids form the CDR3, both terminal residues included. Germline lookup yields CDR1 SNHLY and CDR2 FYNNEI. CDR3 sequence: CASSGKGGAPGSCFF.

V usage is TRBV12-3 or TRBV12-4 and J usage is TRBJ2-3, with TRBD2 as a possible D gene (5 bases). V was clipped by 6 bases and J by 4 bases, with 14 bases between them. The CDR3 is 14 residues long. In DNA, the CDR3 is TGTGCCAGCAGGGGCCCGGAGGTCCCAGATACGCAGTATTTT. Its translation: CASRGPEVPDTQYF.